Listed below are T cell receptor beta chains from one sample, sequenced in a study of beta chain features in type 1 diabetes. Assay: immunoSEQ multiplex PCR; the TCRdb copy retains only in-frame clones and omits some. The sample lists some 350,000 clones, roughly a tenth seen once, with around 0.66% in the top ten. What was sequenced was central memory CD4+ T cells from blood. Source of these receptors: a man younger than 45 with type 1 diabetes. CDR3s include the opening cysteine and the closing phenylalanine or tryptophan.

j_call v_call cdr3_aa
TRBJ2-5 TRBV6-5 CASSPRRETQYF
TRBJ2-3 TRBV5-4 CASSPITSGADTQYF
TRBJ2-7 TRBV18 CASSPPGLAYEQYF
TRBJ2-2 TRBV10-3 CAIKAVGTTGELFF
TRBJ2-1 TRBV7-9 CASTSTSVREQFF
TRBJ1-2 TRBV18 CASSPESTVNYGYTF
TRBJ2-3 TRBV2 CASSFLDTQYF
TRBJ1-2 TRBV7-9 CASSLTRNNYGYTF
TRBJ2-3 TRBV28 CASSDPPDTQYF
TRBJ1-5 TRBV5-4 CASSVPDQPQHF
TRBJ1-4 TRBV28 CASSLARVYEKLFF
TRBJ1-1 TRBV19 CASSMGGKDTEAFF
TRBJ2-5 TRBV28 CASSSNSRTQYF
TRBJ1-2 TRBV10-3 CAISPILEPGYGYTF
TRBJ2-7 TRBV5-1 CASSLERTAEQYF
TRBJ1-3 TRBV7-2 CASSPTGTGFSGNTIYF
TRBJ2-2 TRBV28 CASSPSGSGTGELFF
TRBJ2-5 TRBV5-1 CASSLDGNQETQYF
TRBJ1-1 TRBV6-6 CAARVDDTEAFF
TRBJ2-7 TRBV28 CASSQRQGWQYF
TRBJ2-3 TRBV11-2 CASTSSGGYTDTQYF
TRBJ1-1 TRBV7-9 CASSLISDEAFF
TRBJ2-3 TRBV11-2 CASSSLRTRGDTQYF
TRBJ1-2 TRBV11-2 CASSFVSGYTF
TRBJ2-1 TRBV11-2 CASSFDGNYNEQFF
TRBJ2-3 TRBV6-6 CASSTAGNTQYF
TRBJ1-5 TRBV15 CATSRDRGSNQPQHF
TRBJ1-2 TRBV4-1 CASSQVDGEGVYGYTF
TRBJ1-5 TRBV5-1 CASSLSPGGSNQPQHF
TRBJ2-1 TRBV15 CATSRDRESYNEQFF
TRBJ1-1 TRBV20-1 CSAGRARF
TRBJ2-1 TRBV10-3 CAIRGFGQNVGEQFF
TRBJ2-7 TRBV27 CASSPAQGIYEQYF
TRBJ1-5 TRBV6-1 CASSGTGIGNQPQHF
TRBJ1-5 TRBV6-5 CASSYFSKDQPQHF
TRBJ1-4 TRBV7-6 CASSGGLGEKLFF
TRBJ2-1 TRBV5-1 CASSKLATGLYNEQFF
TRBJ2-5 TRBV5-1 CASSLEMIRAQYF
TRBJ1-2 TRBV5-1 CASSLGQGGGGYTF
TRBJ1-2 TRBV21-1 CASSKFKARQYGYTF
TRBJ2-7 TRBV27 CASSFSSGDGEQYF
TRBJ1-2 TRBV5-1 CASSPAQIYGYTF
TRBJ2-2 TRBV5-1 CASSLQPGQNTGELFF
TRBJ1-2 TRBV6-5 CASSYSTDRVSYGYTF
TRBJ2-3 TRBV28 CASSLAQYGTDTQYF
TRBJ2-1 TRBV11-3 CASSLAQGRHNEQFF
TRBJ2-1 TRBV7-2 CASSQGLAAYNEQFF
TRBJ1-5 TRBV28 CASSWPAGTGGLGNQPQHF
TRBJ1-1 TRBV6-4 CASSDGRAFF
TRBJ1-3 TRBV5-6 CASSVRGPGNTIYF
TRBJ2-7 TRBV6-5 CASSPNWAGNEQYF
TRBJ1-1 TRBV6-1 CASGYRDRDTEAFF
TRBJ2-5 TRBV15 CATSRGTVPREQYF
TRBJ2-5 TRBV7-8 CASSPVGGAGGETQYF